One sample yielded the 7 T cell receptor beta chains listed below, sequenced in a study of identical twins. TCRdb reprocessed the 5' RACE reads via MiXCR and lists one record per CDR3 protein. The data contain 250,000 or so distinct CDR3 sequences, 6.5% to 9% of them seen just once; the ten biggest clones take up under 6%. These records were also assigned to another study, of yellow fever vaccine responses in identical twins.

Sequencing was carried out using CD8+ T cells sorted from blood. Source of these receptors: a woman aged 18-30 years in good health.

There are a few counts of this clonotype. CDR3 amino acids: CASTRADEQFF. CDR3 nucleotides: TGTGCCAGCACCAGGGCAGATGAGCAGTTCTTC. V gene TRBV6-4 combines with J gene TRBJ2-1; possibly TRBD1 for D (5 bases). V was clipped by 7 bases and J by 8 bases, with 9 bases between them. CDR1 is MRHNA and CDR2 is SNTAGT in the germline V gene. The CDR3 sequence is 11 residues long.

The V call is TRBV28, the J call TRBJ2-1, with 15 bases lining up with TRBD2. CDR1 and CDR2 from the germline V gene are MDHEN and SYDVKM. V was pared by 3 bases and J by 2 bases, with 8 bases of the junction left unmatched. This CDR3 region has 19 residues. The DNA for the CDR3 is TGTGCCAGCAGTTTCCCCCAGGGACTAGCGGGAGGTACCTACAATGAGCAGTTCTTC. Its translation is CASSFPQGLAGGTYNEQFF. The full variable domain, with the rest looked up from reference TRBV28 and TRBJ2-1, is DVKVTQSSRYLVKRTGEKVFLECVQDMDHENMFWYRQDPGLGLRLIYFSYDVKMKEKGDIPEGYSVSREKKERFSLILESASTNQTSMYLCASSFPQGLAGGTYNEQFFGPGTRLTVL.

The genes are TRBV7-6 and TRBJ1-5; possibly TRBD1 for D (6 bases). The germline V and J ends were trimmed by 3 bases and 5 bases, with 14 bases remaining between them. The CDR3 has 15 residues. Germline CDR1 is SGHVS and CDR2 is FNYEAQ. In nucleotides, the CDR3 is TGTGCCAGCAGCTTGGGCAGGGGAAGGGATCAGCCCCAGCATTTT. Its protein product is CASSLGRGRDQPQHF.

The chain couples TRBV4-1 to TRBJ2-1; perhaps TRBD1 as D (5 bases). The CDR3 length is 14 residues. Germline CDR1 MGHRA, CDR2 YSYEKL. The V end lost 0 bases, the J end lost 6 bases, and 9 bases lay between the germline ends. DNA for the CDR3: TGCGCCAGCAGCCAAGATGGCCAGGGCAATGAGCAGTTCTTC. Translating it yields CASSQDGQGNEQFF.

The chain carries TRBV7-2 and TRBJ2-1; the D gene is possibly TRBD2 (6 bases). The CDR3 length is 12 residues. Germline CDR1 reads SGHTA; CDR2 reads FQGNSA. The V end lost 4 bases, the J end lost 10 bases, and 11 bases lay between the germline ends. The CDR3, as DNA: TGTGCCAGCAGCTATGGGAGGCCCGAGCAGTTCTTC. Its translation: CASSYGRPEQFF.

This chain connects TRBV7-8 to TRBJ2-1; D possibly corresponds to TRBD2 (6 bases). Trimming stripped 5 bases from V and 5 bases from J, with 25 bases between. Germline V gives CDR1 SGHVS, CDR2 FQNEAQ. The CDR3 has 18 amino acids. The CDR3 loop is CASSARAASRGSDNEQFF. The CDR3 DNA sequence: TGTGCCAGCAGCGCCCGAGCCGCCTCCCGGGGGTCAGACAATGAGCAGTTCTTC.

The chain is built from TRBV7-8 and TRBJ2-7; 8 bases are a match to TRBD2. The CDR3 loop spans 16 amino acids. Germline trimming cut 1 base from V and 0 bases from J; bases unmatched to any gene: 5. Per the germline V gene, CDR1 is SGHVS and CDR2 is FQNEAQ. For the CDR3, the DNA is TGTGCCAGCAGCTTAGGTCTAGCGGGTAGCTCCTACGAGCAGTACTTC. Translating it yields CASSLGLAGSSYEQYF.